The next 15 T cell receptor beta chains were all read from a single sample in a study of blood T cell repertoires in COVID-19. The data were produced by immunoSEQ multiplex PCR, yet TCRdb's version contains in-frame clones alone and is incomplete. This repertoire shows fewer than 150,000 clones, approximately 80% found once; its top ten account for 6% to 7.5%. The specimen was peripheral blood. These receptors were collected from a human donor in a cohort sampled during active COVID-19.

The V and J genes are TRBV7-9 and TRBJ2-5; perhaps TRBD2 as D (6 bases). This CDR3 comprises 14 residues. V was clipped by 3 bases and J by 4 bases, with 12 bases between them. CDR1 is SEHNR and CDR2 is FQNEAQ in the germline V gene (reference sequence). CDR3 bases: TGTGCCAGCAGCTTCTCCTGGAGGGGAGAGACCCAGTACTTC. Amino acids: CASSFSWRGETQYF. Based on the CDR3 plus reference TRBV7-9 and TRBJ2-5, the full variable domain is DTGVSQNPRHKITKRGQNVTFRCDPISEHNRLYWYRQTLGQGPEFLTYFQNEAQLEKSRLLSDRFSAERPKGSFSTLEIQRTEQGDSAMYLCASSFSWRGETQYFGPGTRLLVL.

The chain combines TRBV2 with TRBJ2-5; D call uncertain. The CDR3 runs 13 residues. Germline CDR1 and CDR2: SNHLY and FYNNEI. The ends were cut back, 4 bases at V and 6 bases at J, with 12 bases in the middle. CDR3 loop: CASSAQRAKTQYF. As DNA, the CDR3 is TGTGCCAGCAGTGCTCAGCGTGCGAAGACCCAGTACTTC. Looking up the rest from reference TRBV2 and TRBJ2-5 gives the full variable domain: EPEVTQTPSHQVTQMGQEVILRCVPISNHLYFYWYRQILGQKVEFLVSFYNNEISEKSEIFDDQFSVERPDGSNFTLKIRSTKLEDSAMYFCASSAQRAKTQYFGPGTRLLVL.

CDR3 loop: CASRLTGGTGELFF. In DNA, the CDR3 is TGTGCCAGCAGACTGACAGGGGGCACCGGGGAGCTGTTTTTT. The chain is built from TRBV9 and TRBJ2-2; 9 bases agree with TRBD1. This CDR3 has 14 residues. Germline CDR1 reads SGDLS; CDR2 reads YYNGEE. V shed 5 bases, J shed 4 bases, and the junction held 3 bases outside the gene matches.

The chain carries TRBV5-4 and TRBJ1-1, with 9 bases matching TRBD1. In germline, CDR1 is SGHNT, CDR2 YYREEE (reference sequence). V gave up 4 bases and J gave up 1 base; unmatched junction bases: 14. The length of the CDR3 is 18 residues. CDR3 DNA: TGTGCCAGCAGCACCAACCCGACAGGGGGAAAAGGGAACACTGAAGCTTTCTTT. Its translation: CASSTNPTGGKGNTEAFF.

This sequence joins TRBV3-1 (or the pseudogene TRBV3-2) and TRBJ2-6; TRBD2 aligns across 13 bases. The length of the CDR3 is 18 residues. The germline V gene has CDR1 LGHDT and CDR2 YNNKEL (reference sequence). J gave up 1 base and V 4 bases, and 4 bases lay outside the gene matches. CDR3 residues: CASSPTTSGGSGANVLTF. CDR3 sequence (DNA): TGTGCCAGCAGCCCTACGACTAGCGGGGGGTCTGGGGCCAACGTCCTGACTTTC.

Worth noting for this clone: Other DNA sequences in the same sample also yield this CDR3. V and J are TRBV6-2 or TRBV6-3 and TRBJ1-2; 8 positions agree with TRBD1. Germline V CDR1 and CDR2: MNHEY, SVGEGT. This CDR3 region has 15 residues. J lost 5 bases, V lost 5 bases, and 10 bases had no gene match. The CDR3 loop reads CASSPRQGRIYGYTF. In nucleotides, the CDR3 is TGTGCCAGCAGTCCCCGACAGGGGAGGATTTATGGCTACACCTTC.

This clone has just a few counts. V is TRBV6-6 and J is TRBJ1-1, with D possibly being TRBD1 (5 bases). The CDR3 is made up of 16 amino acids. Germline V gives CDR1 MNHNY, CDR2 SVGAGI (reference sequence). V lost 0 bases to trimming and J lost 5 bases, with 16 bases between them. The CDR3 sequence: CASSYSRSGEVTEAFF. DNA for the CDR3: TGTGCCAGCAGTTACTCGCGGTCGGGGGAGGTAACTGAAGCTTTCTTT.

This CDR3 is CASSQGAPTQYF. The CDR3 DNA reads as TGTGCCAGCAGCCAAGGGGCCCCGACCCAGTACTTC. The chain has TRBV3-1 (or the pseudogene TRBV3-2) and TRBJ2-5; D ambiguous. The V and J ends lost 1 base and 7 bases respectively, with 7 bases between them. The CDR3 totals 12 residues. Germline V gene data show CDR1 as LGHDT and CDR2 as YNNKEL (reference sequence).

This rearrangement joins TRBV4-1 to TRBJ1-2, with D perhaps TRBD1 (5 bases). V dropped 1 base and J dropped 0 bases, with 12 bases sitting between them. In germline, CDR1 is MGHRA, CDR2 YSYEKL. The CDR3 totals 16 residues. DNA for the CDR3: TGCGCCAGCAGCCAAGTCAGGGCGATAGCTAACTATGGCTACACCTTC. It translates to CASSQVRAIANYGYTF.

The chain combines TRBV3-1 (or the pseudogene TRBV3-2) with TRBJ2-3; no firm D call. Germline-derived CDR1 and CDR2 are LGHDT and YNNKEL (reference sequence). With 2 bases removed from V and 5 bases from J, the gap between germline ends came to 8 bases. The CDR3 extends over 13 amino acids. The CDR3 is CASSQLVRDTQYF. In nucleotides, the CDR3 is TGTGCCAGCAGCCAATTGGTTAGAGATACGCAGTATTTT.

As concerns this clone: The sample has other DNA sequences that encode this CDR3 too. The rearrangement uses TRBV5-1 and TRBJ1-4; TRBD1 agrees at 8 bases. V lost 4 bases and J lost 8; bases outside the gene matches: 7. Looked up from germline, CDR1 is SGHRS and CDR2 is YFSETQ. This CDR3 spans 14 amino acids. DNA of the CDR3: TGCGCCAGCAGCCTTGGACAGGGAGGCGAAAAACTGTTTTTT. Translation gives CASSLGQGGEKLFF.

The V gene is TRBV29-1, the J gene TRBJ2-7, with TRBD2 matching 9 bases. Germline CDR1 reads SQVTM; CDR2 reads ANQGSEA. Losses at the gene ends were 5 bases for V and 7 bases for J; bases not matched to a gene: 6. CDR3 size: 12 residues. The CDR3 is CSVRAGGREQYF. The CDR3 nucleotides read TGCAGCGTTAGGGCGGGGGGGCGTGAGCAGTACTTC.

The chain joins TRBV5-6 to TRBJ1-4, with 7 bases identical to TRBD1. V was clipped by 3 bases and J by 8 bases; unmatched bases: 4. Germline V gene sequence: CDR1 SGHDT, CDR2 YYEEEE. CDR3 length: 13 amino acids. Here the CDR3 DNA reads TGTGCCAGCAGCTCCGGGACAGTAGAAAAACTGTTTTTT. Translation: CASSSGTVEKLFF. Based on the CDR3 plus reference TRBV5-6 and TRBJ1-4, the full variable domain is DAGVTQSPTHLIKTRGQQVTLRCSPKSGHDTVSWYQQALGQGPQFIFQYYEEEERQRGNFPDRFSGHQFPNYSSELNVNALLLGDSALYLCASSSGTVEKLFFGSGTQLSVL.

The chain combines TRBV12-3 or TRBV12-4 with TRBJ1-1; D is undetermined. The CDR3 consists of 13 residues. V dropped 3 bases and J dropped 7 bases, with 12 bases sitting between them. DNA for the CDR3: TGTGCCAGCAGTTTGGGAGGAGAAGATGAAGCTTTCTTT. Translating gives CASSLGGEDEAFF.

This sequence joins TRBV7-8 and TRBJ1-2; 9 bases are a match to TRBD1. The CDR3 totals 14 residues. V was pared by 4 bases and J by 7 bases, with 7 bases of the junction left unmatched. The germline CDR1 and CDR2 sequences are SGHVS and FQNEAQ. The CDR3 reads CASSSAGTGFGYTF. In nucleotides, the CDR3 is TGTGCCAGCAGCTCAGCCGGGACAGGGTTTGGCTACACCTTC.